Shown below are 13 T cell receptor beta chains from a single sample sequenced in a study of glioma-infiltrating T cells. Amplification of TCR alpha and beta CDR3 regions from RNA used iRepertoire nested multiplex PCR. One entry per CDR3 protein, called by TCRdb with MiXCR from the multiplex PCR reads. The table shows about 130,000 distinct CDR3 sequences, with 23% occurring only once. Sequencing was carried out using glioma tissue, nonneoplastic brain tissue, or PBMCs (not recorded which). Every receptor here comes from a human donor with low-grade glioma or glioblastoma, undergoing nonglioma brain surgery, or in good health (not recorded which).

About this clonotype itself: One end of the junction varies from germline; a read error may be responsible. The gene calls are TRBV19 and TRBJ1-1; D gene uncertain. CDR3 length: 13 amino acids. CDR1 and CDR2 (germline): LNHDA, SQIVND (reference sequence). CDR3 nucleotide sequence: TGTGCCATTAGTCGTCATATGGTATCTGAAGCTTTCTTT. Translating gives CAISRHMVSEAFF. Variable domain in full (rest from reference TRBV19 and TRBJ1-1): DGGITQSPKYLFRKEGQNVTLSCEQNLNHDAMYWYRQDPGQGLRLIYYSQIVNDFQKGDIAEGYSVSREKKESFPLTVTSAQKNPTAFYLCAISRHMVSEAFFGQGTRLTVV.

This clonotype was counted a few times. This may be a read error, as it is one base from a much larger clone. DNA of the CDR3: TGTACCAGTAGTATCGGTGGCACAGATACGCAGTATTTT. It yields the protein CTSSIGGTDTQYF. V gene TRBV19 combines with J gene TRBJ2-3; D is uncertain. CDR3 size: 13 residues. In germline, CDR1 is LNHDA, CDR2 SQIVND (reference sequence).

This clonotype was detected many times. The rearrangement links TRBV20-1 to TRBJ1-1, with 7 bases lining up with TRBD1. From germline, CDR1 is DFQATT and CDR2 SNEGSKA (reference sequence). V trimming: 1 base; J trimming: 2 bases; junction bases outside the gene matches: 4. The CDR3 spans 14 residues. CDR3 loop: CSARGTGRNTEAFF. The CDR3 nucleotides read TGCAGTGCTAGAGGGACAGGCCGTAACACTGAAGCTTTCTTT.

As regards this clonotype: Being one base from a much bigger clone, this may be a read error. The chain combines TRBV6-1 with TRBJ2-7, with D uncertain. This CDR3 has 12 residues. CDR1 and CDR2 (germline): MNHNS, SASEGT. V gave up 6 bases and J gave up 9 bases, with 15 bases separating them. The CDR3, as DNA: TGTGCCAGCAGCCCCGCGTTGAACGGGCAGTACTTC. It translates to CASSPALNGQYF.

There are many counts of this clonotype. The CDR3 region has the DNA TGTGCCAGCAGTGAAACTCTGGAGCTGTTTTTT. Protein: CASSETLELFF. This chain connects TRBV6-1 to TRBJ2-2; D gene uncertain. This CDR3 comprises 11 residues. The germline CDR1 and CDR2 sequences are MNHNS and SASEGT. Trimming stripped 2 bases from V and 10 bases from J, with 5 bases between.

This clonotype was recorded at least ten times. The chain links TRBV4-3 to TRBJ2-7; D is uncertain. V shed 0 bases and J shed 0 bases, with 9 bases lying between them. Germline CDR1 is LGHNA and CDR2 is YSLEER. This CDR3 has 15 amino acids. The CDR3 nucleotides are TGCGCCAGCAGCCAAGATCCCGCAGACTCCTACGAGCAGTACTTC. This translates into CASSQDPADSYEQYF.

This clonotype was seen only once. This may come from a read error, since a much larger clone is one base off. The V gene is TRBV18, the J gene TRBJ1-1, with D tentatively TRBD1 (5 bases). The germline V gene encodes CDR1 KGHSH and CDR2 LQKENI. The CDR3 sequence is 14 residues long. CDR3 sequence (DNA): TGTGCCAGCTCACCAATGACAGAGAACACTGAAGATTTCTTT. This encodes CASSPMTENTEDFF.

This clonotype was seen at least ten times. The CDR3 DNA is TGCAGTGCGGGACAGCTACTCACAGATACGCAGTATTTT. It is translated as CSAGQLLTDTQYF. The genes are TRBV20-1 and TRBJ2-3; 7 bases map to TRBD1. CDR3 length: 13 residues. V lost 6 bases and J lost 2; bases outside the gene matches: 5. The V gene's germline CDR1 is DFQATT and CDR2 SNEGSKA (reference sequence).

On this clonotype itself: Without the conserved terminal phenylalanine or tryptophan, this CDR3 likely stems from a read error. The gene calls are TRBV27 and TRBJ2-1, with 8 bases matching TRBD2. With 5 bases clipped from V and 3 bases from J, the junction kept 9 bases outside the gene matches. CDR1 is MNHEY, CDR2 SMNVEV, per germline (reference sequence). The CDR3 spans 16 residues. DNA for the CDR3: TGTGCCAGCAGTGGGGGGACTAGAGGGTACTACAATGAGCAGTTCCTC. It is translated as CASSGGTRGYYNEQFL.

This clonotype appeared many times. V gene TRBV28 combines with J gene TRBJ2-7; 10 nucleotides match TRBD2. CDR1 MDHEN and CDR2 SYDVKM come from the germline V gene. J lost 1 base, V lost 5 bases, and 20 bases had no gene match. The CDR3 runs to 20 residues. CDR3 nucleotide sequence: TGTGCCAGCAGTCCGATTCCGGGACTAGCGACAGTTCCGGGATCCTACGAGCAGTACTTC. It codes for CASSPIPGLATVPGSYEQYF.

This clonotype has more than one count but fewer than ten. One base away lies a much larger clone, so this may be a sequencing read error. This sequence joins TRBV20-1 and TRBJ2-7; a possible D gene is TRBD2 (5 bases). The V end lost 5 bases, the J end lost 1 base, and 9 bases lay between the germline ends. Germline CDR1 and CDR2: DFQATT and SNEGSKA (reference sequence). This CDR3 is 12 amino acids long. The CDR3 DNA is TGCAGTGCTTGGACGGGGTCCTACGAGCAGTACTTC. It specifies CSAWTGSYEQYF.

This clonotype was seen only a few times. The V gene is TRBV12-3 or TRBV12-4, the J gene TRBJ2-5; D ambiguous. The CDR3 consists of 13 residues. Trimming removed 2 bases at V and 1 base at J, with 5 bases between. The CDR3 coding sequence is TGTGCCAGCAGTTTAACCCCCCAAGAGACCCAGTACTTC. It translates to CASSLTPQETQYF.

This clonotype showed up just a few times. CDR3: CASSSLPGTGNLVSYNEQFF. The CDR3 nucleotides read TGTGCCAGCAGCTCACTACCTGGGACAGGTAACTTAGTCTCCTACAATGAGCAGTTCTTC. The chain uses TRBV7-3 and TRBJ2-1, with 8 positions matching TRBD1. The CDR3 runs 20 residues. The V gene end was trimmed by 4 bases and the J gene end by 0 bases; junction bases not matched to a gene: 17. Germline V lookup: CDR1 SGHTA, CDR2 FQGTGA.